The T cell receptor beta chain under discussion was sequenced for a study of shared clonotypes between healthy human individuals. Germline assignment: CDR1 SGDLS and CDR2 YYNGEE. Trimming removed 2 bases from V and 7 bases from J; junction bases left unmatched: 13. CDR3 length: 16 amino acids. On this clone: The target antigen is unknown.

Profiled with immunoSEQ multiplex PCR; TCRdb holds only in-frame clones, not every one. The sample yields approximately 500,000 clones, over 75% seen once. Whole-study results and caveats: Owing to a small donor count, the genetic and exposure-history diversity represented was limited.

The sample was PBMCs. The TCR sequence derives from a middle-aged woman in good health. Some clones in this sample may be carry-over from other donors' samples. The chain employs TRBV9 and TRBJ2-3; TRBD2 agrees at 7 bases. DNA for the CDR3: TGTGCCAGCAGCGTCAATCTACTAGCGCAGACAAATACGCAGTATTTT. It yields the protein CASSVNLLAQTNTQYF.